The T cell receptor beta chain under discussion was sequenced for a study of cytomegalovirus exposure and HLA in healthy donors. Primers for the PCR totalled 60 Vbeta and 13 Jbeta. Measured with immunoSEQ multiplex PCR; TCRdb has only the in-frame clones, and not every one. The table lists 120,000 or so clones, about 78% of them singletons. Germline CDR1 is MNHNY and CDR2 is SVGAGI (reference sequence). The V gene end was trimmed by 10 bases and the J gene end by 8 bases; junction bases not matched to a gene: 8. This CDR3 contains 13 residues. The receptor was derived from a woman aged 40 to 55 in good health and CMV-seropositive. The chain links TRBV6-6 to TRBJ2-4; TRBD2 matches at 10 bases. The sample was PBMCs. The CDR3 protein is CATSFSGGDIQYF. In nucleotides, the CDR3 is TGTGCCACCTCGTTCAGCGGGGGGGACATTCAGTACTTC.